This T cell receptor (beta chain) originates from a study of blood T cell repertoires in COVID-19. The table lists this clone with a count of one. The CDR3 covers 14 residues. Trimming removed 1 base from V and 7 bases from J; junction bases left unmatched: 1. From germline, CDR1 is GTSNPN and CDR2 SVGIG (reference sequence). Produced via immunoSEQ multiplex PCR; TCRdb's table is partial and in-frame only. This sample has 30,000 to 35,000 clones, with less than 85% found just once. The TCR sequence derives from a human donor with acute or convalescent COVID-19. The donor label of this sample is uncertain. The J gene is TRBJ1-6, the V gene TRBV30, with 10 bases identical to TRBD1. What was sequenced was peripheral blood. The CDR3 sequence: CAWSGQGANSPLHF. In nucleotides, the CDR3 is TGTGCCTGGAGTGGACAGGGGGCAAATTCACCCCTCCACTTT. Full variable domain (remainder filled in from reference TRBV30 and TRBJ1-6): SQTIHQWPATLVQPVGSPLSLECTVEGTSNPNLYWYRQAAGRGLQLLFYSVGIGQISSEVPQNLSASRPQDRQFILSSKKLLLSDSGFYLCAWSGQGANSPLHFGNGTRLTVT.